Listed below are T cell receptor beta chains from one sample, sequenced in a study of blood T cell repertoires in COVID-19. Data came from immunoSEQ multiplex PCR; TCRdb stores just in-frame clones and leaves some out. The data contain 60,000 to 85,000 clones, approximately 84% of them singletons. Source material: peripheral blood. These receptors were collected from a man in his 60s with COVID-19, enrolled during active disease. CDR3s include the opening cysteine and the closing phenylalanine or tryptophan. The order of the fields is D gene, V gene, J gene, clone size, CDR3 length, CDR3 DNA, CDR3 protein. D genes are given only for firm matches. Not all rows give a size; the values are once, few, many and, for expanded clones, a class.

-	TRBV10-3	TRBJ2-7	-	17	TGTGCCATCAGTCGGTCAGGTCTTCCCAGAAGCTCCTACGAGCAGTACTTC	CAISRSGLPRSSYEQYF
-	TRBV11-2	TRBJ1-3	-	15	TGTGCCAGCAGGACCCTTGGGGGGATAGTCCCTGCGATATATTTT	CASRTLGGIVPAIYF
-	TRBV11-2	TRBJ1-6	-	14	TGCGCCAGCAGCTCTGAGAGGGGAGGGTCACCCCTCCACTTT	CASSSERGGSPLHF
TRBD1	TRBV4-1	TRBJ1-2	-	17	TGCGCCAGCAGCCAAGTCGGGGCAGGGACAGGGGGCCGGGGCTACACCTTC	CASSQVGAGTGGRGYTF
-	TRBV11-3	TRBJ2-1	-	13	TGTGCCAGCAGCTTCCGGGGGAGCAATGAGCAGTTCTTC	CASSFRGSNEQFF
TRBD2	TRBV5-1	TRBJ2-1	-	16	TGCGCCAGCAGCTTGAGGGCTAGCGGGTCCTACAATGAGCAGTTCTTC	CASSLRASGSYNEQFF
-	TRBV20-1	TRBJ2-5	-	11	TGCAGTGCTAGAAGTGCGGAGACCCAGTACTTC	CSARSAETQYF
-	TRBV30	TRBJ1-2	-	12	TGTGCCTGGAGTTTAGCTAACTATGGCTACACCTTC	CAWSLANYGYTF
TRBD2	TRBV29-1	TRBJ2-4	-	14	TGCAGCATTGGACTAGCGGGAGCCAAAAACATTCAGTACTTC	CSIGLAGAKNIQYF
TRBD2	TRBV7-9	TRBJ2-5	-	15	TGTGCCAGCAAACGGCTAGCGGGAGATGAAGAGACCCAGTACTTC	CASKRLAGDEETQYF
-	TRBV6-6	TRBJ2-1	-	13	TGTGCCAGCCTTCAAAGAGAGAGGAATGAGCAGTTCTTC	CASLQRERNEQFF
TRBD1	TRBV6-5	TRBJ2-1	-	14	TGTGCCACCCGCCCCTGGACAGGGGACAATGAGCAGTTCTTC	CATRPWTGDNEQFF
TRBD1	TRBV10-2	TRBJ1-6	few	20	TGCGCCAGCGCGTCTAGGACAGGGGACATTCGTCTTGTCTATAATTCACCCCTCCACTTT	CASASRTGDIRLVYNSPLHF
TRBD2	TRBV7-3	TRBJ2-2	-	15	TGTGCCAGCAGCAAACTAGCGGGAGGCGGCGGGGAGCTGTTTTTT	CASSKLAGGGGELFF
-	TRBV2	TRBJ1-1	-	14	TGTGCCAGCAGTGATGTGTCAGGAAACACTGAAGCTTTCTTT	CASSDVSGNTEAFF
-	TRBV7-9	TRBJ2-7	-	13	TGTGCCAGCAGCAAACAGGTCTCCTACGAGCAGTACTTC	CASSKQVSYEQYF
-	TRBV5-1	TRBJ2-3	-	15	TGCGCCAGCAGCTTGGATGGGCAAGTCGGAGATACGCAGTATTTT	CASSLDGQVGDTQYF
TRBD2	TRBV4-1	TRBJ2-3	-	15	TGCGCCAGCAGCCCAACTAGCGGGGGGCCGGATACGCAGTATTTT	CASSPTSGGPDTQYF
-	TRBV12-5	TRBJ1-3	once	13	TGTGCTAGTGGCCCGACACCAGGAAACACCATATATTTT	CASGPTPGNTIYF
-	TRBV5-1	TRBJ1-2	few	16	TGCGCCAGCAAAGTTGCCTTCGGGTATTCGAACTATGGCTACACCTTC	CASKVAFGYSNYGYTF
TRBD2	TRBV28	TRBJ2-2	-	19	TGTGCCAGCAGTTCTGCTAGCGGGGGGGGCGTAGACCTTACCGGGGAGCTGTTTTTT	CASSSASGGGVDLTGELFF
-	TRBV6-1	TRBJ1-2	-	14	TGTGCCAGCAGTGACACAGACAGGATCTATGGCTACACCTTC	CASSDTDRIYGYTF
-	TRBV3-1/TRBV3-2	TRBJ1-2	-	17	TGTGCCAGCAGCCGTAAAAGTATTGGGAGTTGGGTCTATGGCTACACCTTC	CASSRKSIGSWVYGYTF
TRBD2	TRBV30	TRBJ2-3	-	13	TGTGCCTGGACTAGCGGGAAGTTAAATACGCAGTATTTT	CAWTSGKLNTQYF
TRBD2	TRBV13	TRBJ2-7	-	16	TGTGCCAGCAGCTTGACTAGCGGGATGAACTCCTACGAGCAGTACTTC	CASSLTSGMNSYEQYF
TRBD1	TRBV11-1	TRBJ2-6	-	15	TGTGCCAGCAGCCGACAGGGATCTGGGGCCAACGTCCTGACTTTC	CASSRQGSGANVLTF
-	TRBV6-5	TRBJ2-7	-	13	TGTGCCAGCAGTTTGCGGCAGGGCTACGAGCAGTACTTC	CASSLRQGYEQYF
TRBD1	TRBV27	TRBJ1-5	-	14	TGTGCCAGCAGGGCGGACAGGGTGGGTCAGCCCCAGCATTTT	CASRADRVGQPQHF
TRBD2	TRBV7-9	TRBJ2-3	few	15	TGTGCCAGCAGCTTAGAGGGCGGGAGGACAGATACGCAGTATTTT	CASSLEGGRTDTQYF